This T cell receptor beta chain was recorded in a study of response to subunit inactivated influenza vaccine. The V gene end was trimmed by 1 base and the J gene end by 8 bases; junction bases not matched to a gene: 10. There are 16 residues in the CDR3. Germline lookup yields CDR1 SGHVS and CDR2 FQNEAQ. This clonotype occurred a few times. The antigen remains unidentified. Notes on the study in general: Authors suggested that a seasonal influenza vaccination recruits few new T cells each time.

One entry per CDR3 protein results from TCRdb running MiXCR on the RT-PCR reads. The sample holds around 250,000 distinct CDR3 sequences, 12% seen once. Sequencing used non-naive T cells sorted from PBMCs, obtained approximately 15 days before vaccination. V usage is TRBV7-8 and J usage is TRBJ2-1; 8 nucleotides align to TRBD1. The sequence derives from a man aged 45-65 years who received an inactivated influenza vaccine. The CDR3 sequence is CASSLVGQGMIDEQFF. CDR3 coding DNA: TGTGCCAGCAGCTTAGTAGGACAGGGTATGATCGATGAGCAGTTCTTC. The entire variable domain, with the rest obtained from reference TRBV7-8 and TRBJ2-1, is as follows: GAGVSQSPRYKVAKRGQDVALRCDPISGHVSLFWYQQALGQGPEFLTYFQNEAQLDKSGLPSDRFFAERPEGSVSTLKIQRTQQEDSAVYLCASSLVGQGMIDEQFFGPGTRLTVL.